The 18 T cell receptor beta chains presented below share a single source sample, sequenced in a study of beta chain features in type 1 diabetes. Expressed TCRB transcripts were sequenced because the entire RNA isolate underwent reverse transcription. The assay was immunoSEQ multiplex PCR, and TCRdb's table has in-frame clones only and misses some. The data contain about 450,000 clones, 11% of them singletons. Sequencing was done on a sample of naive CD4+ T cells from blood. Receptor source: a woman aged 18-29 years in good health.

A few counts support this clone. The chain has TRBV29-1 and TRBJ2-2; D is possibly TRBD1 (6 bases). Per the germline V gene, CDR1 is SQVTM and CDR2 is ANQGSEA. The CDR3 runs 12 residues. V was pared by 4 bases and J by 8 bases, with 11 bases between. The DNA of the CDR3 is TGCAGCGTTGGACAGGCCAAAGGGGAGCTGTTTTTT. Protein: CSVGQAKGELFF.

This clone was seen a handful of times. V and J are TRBV11-3 and TRBJ2-5; no clear D. Germline loops: CDR1 SGHNT, CDR2 YENEEA. This CDR3 spans 15 amino acids. V shed 0 bases and J shed 3 bases, with 11 bases lying between them. This chain's CDR3 is CASSLDGPAKETQYF. The CDR3 DNA follows: TGTGCCAGCAGCTTAGACGGTCCCGCCAAAGAGACCCAGTACTTC.

This clone was seen at least ten times. This sequence joins TRBV10-3 and TRBJ2-1, with TRBD2 matching over 7 bases. The CDR3 is 11 amino acids. Trimming at V came to 6 bases and at J to 12 bases, leaving 5 bases not matched to a gene. Germline CDR1 is ENHRY and CDR2 is SYGVKD. The CDR3 sequence: CAISPGTTQFF. CDR3 bases: TGTGCCATCAGCCCAGGGACTACGCAGTTCTTC.

The chain uses TRBV20-1 and TRBJ2-1, with a possible D match to TRBD2 (5 bases). The V gene lost 8 bases and the J gene lost 8 bases, with 13 bases spanning the gap. The CDR3 totals 11 residues. Germline V lookup: CDR1 DFQATT, CDR2 SNEGSKA (reference sequence). DNA of the CDR3: TGCAGTCCTCACCGGGGAGATGAGCAGTTCTTC. Amino acids: CSPHRGDEQFF.

The chain links TRBV2 to TRBJ2-7; D possibly uses TRBD1 or TRBD2 (5 bases each). This CDR3 spans 12 amino acids. With 8 bases removed from V and 7 bases from J, the gap between germline ends came to 15 bases. The germline V gene has CDR1 SNHLY and CDR2 FYNNEI. The CDR3 coding sequence is TGTGCCAGCCAACGCCTAGCAGGGGAGCAGTACGTC. It is translated as CASQRLAGEQYV.

This chain uses TRBV7-2 with TRBJ2-7; the D is unclear. This CDR3 has 13 amino acids. From germline, CDR1 is SGHTA and CDR2 FQGNSA. The germline V and J ends were trimmed by 0 bases and 1 base, with 4 bases remaining between them. The CDR3 nucleotides are TGTGCCAGCAGCTTAGCTGAGTCCTACGAGCAGTACGTC. Its protein product is CASSLAESYEQYV.

On this clone itself: Other DNA sequences in the sample encode the same CDR3. V usage is TRBV5-4 and J usage is TRBJ2-6; D might be TRBD1 (6 bases). V lost 4 bases and J 0 bases, leaving 8 bases between the germline ends. Germline V gene lookup returns CDR1 SGHNT and CDR2 YYREEE (reference sequence). CDR3 length: 15 residues. CDR3: CASSLGGSGANVLTF. The CDR3 bases are TGTGCCAGCAGCCTAGGGGGCTCTGGGGCCAACGTCCTGACTTTC.

This clone was picked up a small number of times. The J gene is TRBJ2-7, the V gene TRBV19, with 7 bases lining up with TRBD1. Germline trimming cut 6 bases from V and 2 bases from J; bases unmatched to any gene: 10. Looked up from germline, CDR1 is LNHDA and CDR2 is SQIVND (reference sequence). The CDR3 is made up of 15 amino acids. The CDR3 spells CASSLTGPLAYEQYF. The CDR3 nucleotides read TGTGCCAGTAGCCTGACAGGGCCCCTGGCCTACGAGCAGTACTTC.

This clone was picked up one time. This specimen includes other DNA sequences encoding the same CDR3. The CDR3 DNA follows: TGTGCCAGTAGCCGCCAAGAGACCCAGTACTTC. This codes for CASSRQETQYF. The chain uses TRBV19 and TRBJ2-5; D remains ambiguous. V was trimmed by 6 bases and J by 1 base, leaving 3 bases between them. The CDR3 has 11 residues. Germline V CDR1 and CDR2: LNHDA, SQIVND (reference sequence).

This chain connects TRBV5-1 to TRBJ2-1; possible D gene TRBD1, 5 bases. Trimming pared 1 base from V and 0 bases from J, leaving 8 bases between. CDR1 is SGHRS and CDR2 is YFSETQ in the germline V gene. The CDR3 is 15 amino acids. The CDR3 bases are TGCGCCAGCAGCTTGATAGGGGACTCCTACAATGAGCAGTTCTTC. Translation: CASSLIGDSYNEQFF.

In its sample, this clone was seen a few times. The V gene is TRBV4-2, the J gene TRBJ1-2; TRBD1 is a possible D gene (5 bases). Trimming took off 3 bases at V and 4 bases at J, with 18 bases between the two ends. CDR1 is LGHNA and CDR2 is YNFKEQ in the germline V gene. The CDR3 has 16 residues. CDR3 bases: TGTGCCAGCAGCCAGAGGCAGGGAGCCGTCCTCTATGGCTACACCTTC. Translation: CASSQRQGAVLYGYTF.

The table lists this clone with a few counts. The chain couples TRBV9 to TRBJ2-7; 8 nucleotides align to TRBD2. The CDR3 is 14 residues long. Germline V gene sequence: CDR1 SGDLS, CDR2 YYNGEE. With 1 base clipped from V and 6 bases from J, the junction kept 6 bases outside the gene matches. The CDR3 sequence is CASSVLSREGEQYF. DNA of the CDR3: TGTGCCAGCAGCGTACTGAGCCGGGAGGGCGAGCAGTACTTC.

This clone was picked up a small number of times. This sequence joins TRBV4-1 and TRBJ1-4, with TRBD1 matching 7 bases. CDR3 size: 14 residues. V lost 4 bases, J lost 7 bases, and 6 bases stayed unmatched. Germline V lookup: CDR1 MGHRA, CDR2 YSYEKL. CDR3 coding DNA: TGCGCCAGCAGCCTCGACAGGGCAGGTGAAAAACTGTTTTTT. Translated: CASSLDRAGEKLFF.

This clone was seen a handful of times. The chain has TRBV15 and TRBJ2-5; D ambiguous. Germline-derived CDR1 and CDR2 are LNHNV and YYDKDF (reference sequence). V dropped 0 bases and J dropped 5 bases, with 7 bases sitting between them. The CDR3 has 13 residues. CDR3 protein: CATSRDALETQYF. The CDR3 region has the DNA TGTGCCACCAGCAGAGATGCCCTGGAGACCCAGTACTTC.

About this clone: The germline gene is not matched at one end of the junction; a read error may be the cause. V and J are TRBV9 and TRBJ1-6; no clear D gene. CDR3 length equals 13 residues. CDR1 is SGDLS and CDR2 is YYNGEE in the germline V gene. Here the CDR3 DNA reads TGTGCCAGCAGCGGGACGGCGGATTCAGCCCTCCACTTT. Translated, it gives CASSGTADSALHF.

This clone came up a few times. The chain employs TRBV6-6 and TRBJ2-2; 10 nucleotides align to TRBD2. The CDR3 runs 16 residues. Trimming removed 3 bases from V and 4 bases from J; junction bases left unmatched: 5. CDR1 is MNHNY and CDR2 is SVGAGI in the germline V gene (reference sequence). This CDR3 is CASSYQLAGITGELFF. The DNA for the CDR3 is TGTGCCAGCAGTTATCAACTAGCGGGGATCACCGGGGAGCTGTTTTTT.

This clone was observed a handful of times. The V gene is TRBV7-2, the J gene TRBJ2-3, with D possibly called TRBD1 or TRBD2 (5 bases each). This CDR3 spans 13 amino acids. Trimming removed 2 bases from V and 4 bases from J, with 7 bases in between. CDR1 and CDR2 from the germline V gene are SGHTA and FQGNSA. The CDR3 region is CASSLRGPDTQYF. The CDR3 region has the DNA TGTGCCAGCAGCTTAAGGGGACCAGATACGCAGTATTTT.

This chain links TRBV5-4 with TRBJ2-3, with TRBD2 identical over 8 bases. Germline trimming cut 4 bases from V and 4 bases from J; bases unmatched to any gene: 8. This CDR3 comprises 15 residues. Looked up from germline, CDR1 is SGHNT and CDR2 is YYREEE (reference sequence). The CDR3 loop reads CASSPGLEGADTQYF. The CDR3 DNA reads as TGTGCCAGCAGCCCGGGACTAGAGGGGGCAGATACGCAGTATTTT.